The 28 T cell receptor beta chains below all came from one sample that was sequenced in a study of control samples from healthy donors and cancer patients (dated by TCRdb to about 2020). The library was obtained by the immunoSEQ multiplex PCR assay. This immuneACCESS table, as held by TCRdb, lists in-frame sequences with V and J called but not all clones. Of the missing ones, under half trace to an unresolved V gene in checked studies; the others have no known cause. This sample lists some 150,000 clones; 93% were detected once. Over 2% of the sample goes to the ten largest clones. Input material: blood. The receptor set was obtained from a man between 45 and 60 years old in good health.

The chain links TRBV18 to TRBJ1-1; D uncertain. Germline lookup yields CDR1 KGHSH and CDR2 LQKENI. The CDR3 is 14 amino acids. Between the trimmed V and J ends, which lost 6 bases and 3 bases, there was a span of 14 bases. The CDR3 nucleotides read TGTGCCAGCTCTCTCCAGAGCTCGGACACTGAAGCTTTCTTT. As protein: CASSLQSSDTEAFF.

This clone was seen only once. This chain connects TRBV28 to TRBJ2-3; D not certain. The CDR3 totals 10 residues. The germline V gene has CDR1 MDHEN and CDR2 SYDVKM. The V gene lost 4 bases and the J gene lost 6 bases, with 2 bases spanning the gap. CDR3 in amino acids: CASSYDTQYF. CDR3 coding DNA: TGTGCCAGCAGTTACGATACGCAGTATTTT. The variable domain in full, completed from reference TRBV28 and TRBJ2-3, reads DVKVTQSSRYLVKRTGEKVFLECVQDMDHENMFWYRQDPGLGLRLIYFSYDVKMKEKGDIPEGYSVSREKKERFSLILESASTNQTSMYLCASSYDTQYFGPGTRLTVL.

The chain recombines TRBV25-1 with TRBJ2-3; 8 positions agree with TRBD2. The CDR3 loop spans 17 amino acids. The J segment lost 2 bases and the V segment lost 1 base, leaving 8 bases of the junction unmatched. CDR1 is MGHDK and CDR2 is SYGVNS in the germline V gene. CDR3: CASSESNPGGNTDTQYF. The CDR3 bases are TGTGCCAGCAGTGAATCCAACCCGGGGGGGAACACAGATACGCAGTATTTT.

The rearrangement joins TRBV5-4 to TRBJ1-2; D may be TRBD1 (6 bases). The CDR3 runs to 16 residues. The V gene lost 4 bases and the J gene lost 8 bases, with 24 bases spanning the gap. CDR1 SGHNT and CDR2 YYREEE come from the germline V gene (reference sequence). In nucleotides, the CDR3 is TGTGCCAGCAGCGAAAGAGGACAGACAAACTGGGGGGGCTACACCTTC. This encodes CASSERGQTNWGGYTF.

The chain is built from TRBV6-6 and TRBJ2-1; 10 bases line up with TRBD1. Germline CDR1 reads MNHNY; CDR2 reads SVGAGI (reference sequence). V gave up 7 bases and J gave up 11 bases; unmatched junction bases: 5. The CDR3 is made up of 12 amino acids. CDR3 sequence: CASTDRGLKQFF. The CDR3 region has the DNA TGTGCCAGCACCGACAGGGGGCTTAAGCAGTTCTTC.

V gene TRBV12-3 or TRBV12-4 combines with J gene TRBJ2-1; D unclear. Trimming cost V 5 bases and J 10 bases, with 9 bases left between them. This CDR3 spans 11 amino acids. CDR3 DNA: TGTGCCAGCAGTAATATTGGGGAGCAGTTCTTC. It yields the protein CASSNIGEQFF.

The CDR3 DNA reads as TGTGCCAGTAGTATCCGGGACAGAGGTTTTAATTCACCCCTCCACTTT. Its protein is CASSIRDRGFNSPLHF. This sequence joins TRBV19 and TRBJ1-6; 7 bases are shared with TRBD1. Unmatched junction bases numbered 8, after V lost 3 bases and J lost 6 bases. The V gene's germline CDR1 is LNHDA and CDR2 SQIVND (reference sequence). CDR3 size: 16 residues.

The rearrangement joins TRBV4-2 to TRBJ2-5; 9 nucleotides match TRBD1. The CDR3 runs to 15 residues. J lost 4 bases, V lost 1 base, and 4 bases had no gene match. Germline V gene lookup returns CDR1 LGHNA and CDR2 YNFKEQ. CDR3 in DNA: TGTGCCAGCAGCCAAGTCGGACAGGGGCCAGAGACCCAGTACTTC. Translation gives CASSQVGQGPETQYF.

The chain has TRBV6-1 and TRBJ2-3, with 8 bases lining up with TRBD2. The CDR3 consists of 14 residues. V was pared by 3 bases and J by 5 bases, with 4 bases of the junction left unmatched. Germline CDR1 reads MNHNS; CDR2 reads SASEGT. The CDR3 sequence is CASSEIAGLDTQYF. The CDR3 nucleotides read TGTGCCAGCAGTGAGATAGCGGGACTAGATACGCAGTATTTT.

V usage is TRBV6-5 and J usage is TRBJ2-7, with 7 bases identical to TRBD2. This CDR3 has 13 residues. The germline CDR1 and CDR2 sequences are MNHEY and SVGAGI. J was trimmed by 4 bases and V by 8 bases; bases with no gene match: 8. In DNA, the CDR3 is TGTGCCAGCGAGTGGGGGGGAGGGTACGAGCAGTACTTC. Amino acids: CASEWGGGYEQYF.

The gene calls are TRBV27 and TRBJ1-5; 10 positions match TRBD1. The germline V gene encodes CDR1 MNHEY and CDR2 SMNVEV (reference sequence). The CDR3 contains 15 residues. V lost 5 bases, J lost 6 bases, and 7 bases stayed unmatched. The CDR3 nucleotides are TGTGCCAGCAGTCCAGACAGGGGGCAGCGTCAGCCCCAGCATTTT. Residues: CASSPDRGQRQPQHF.

The chain combines TRBV5-8 with TRBJ2-5; 7 bases are a match to TRBD1. From germline, CDR1 is SGHTS and CDR2 YDEGEE. The CDR3 runs 15 residues. V was pared by 5 bases and J by 2 bases, with 9 bases of the junction left unmatched. The CDR3 reads CASRTGQRVQETQYF. Written as DNA, the CDR3 is TGTGCCAGCAGAACGGGACAGCGTGTTCAAGAGACCCAGTACTTC.

The chain joins TRBV7-2 to TRBJ2-1; D is undetermined. Per germline, CDR1 SGHTA and CDR2 FQGNSA. The V gene lost 3 bases and the J gene lost 15 bases, with 15 bases spanning the gap. CDR3 length equals 12 residues. In nucleotides, the CDR3 is TGTGCCAGCAGCTTGAGTGTAATCGACGGGTTCTTC. It is translated as CASSLSVIDGFF.

The chain joins TRBV19 to TRBJ1-2; D gene ambiguous. CDR3 length: 15 amino acids. CDR1 LNHDA and CDR2 SQIVND come from the germline V gene (reference sequence). Deletions cut 3 bases from V and 0 bases from J, with 11 bases between. CDR3 amino acids: CASSISRKANYGYTF. CDR3 bases: TGTGCCAGTAGTATCTCCAGGAAAGCTAACTATGGCTACACCTTC. Variable domain in full (rest from reference TRBV19 and TRBJ1-2): DGGITQSPKYLFRKEGQNVTLSCEQNLNHDAMYWYRQDPGQGLRLIYYSQIVNDFQKGDIAEGYSVSREKKESFPLTVTSAQKNPTAFYLCASSISRKANYGYTFGSGTRLTVV.

The chain joins TRBV2 to TRBJ2-7; 7 bases fit TRBD1. The trim removed 5 bases at V and 5 bases at J, leaving 6 bases unmatched. Germline V gene sequence: CDR1 SNHLY, CDR2 FYNNEI. The CDR3 sequence is 13 residues long. CDR3 DNA: TGTGCCAGCAGTACGACAGGGTCAAACGAGCAGTACTTC. It translates to CASSTTGSNEQYF.

This rearrangement joins TRBV15 to TRBJ2-1; TRBD2 matches at 9 bases. After removal of 1 base from V and 2 bases from J, the junction contained 0 bases not matched to a gene. CDR3 length equals 15 residues. Germline assignment: CDR1 LNHNV and CDR2 YYDKDF (reference sequence). The CDR3 region is CATSRGLAAYNEQFF. The CDR3, as DNA: TGTGCCACCAGCAGAGGACTAGCGGCCTACAATGAGCAGTTCTTC.

The rearrangement uses TRBV7-9 and TRBJ1-1; D ambiguous. The CDR3 has 12 amino acids. V dropped 1 base and J dropped 10 bases, with 10 bases sitting between them. Per the germline V gene, CDR1 is SEHNR and CDR2 is FQNEAQ (reference sequence). This CDR3 is CASSLERPVAFF. CDR3 in DNA: TGTGCCAGCAGCTTAGAAAGGCCGGTAGCTTTCTTT.

The chain combines TRBV5-1 with TRBJ2-7; TRBD2 matches at 8 bases. Germline CDR1 SGHRS, CDR2 YFSETQ. CDR3 length equals 15 residues. Germline trimming cut 3 bases from V and 3 bases from J; bases unmatched to any gene: 8. CDR3 sequence (DNA): TGCGCCAGCAGCTCGACTAGCAGCGGGGGCTACGAGCAGTACTTC. Translation: CASSSTSSGGYEQYF.

This rearrangement joins TRBV18 to TRBJ2-1; 8 bases fit TRBD2. Per the germline V gene, CDR1 is KGHSH and CDR2 is LQKENI. With 3 bases clipped from V and 5 bases from J, the junction kept 3 bases outside the gene matches. The CDR3 runs 14 residues. CDR3 nucleotide sequence: TGTGCCAGCTCACCGGGACTAGGACACAATGAGCAGTTCTTC. Amino acid sequence: CASSPGLGHNEQFF.

The V call is TRBV18, the J call TRBJ2-1; D might be TRBD2 (5 bases). CDR1 is KGHSH, CDR2 LQKENI, per germline. CDR3 length: 13 amino acids. With 5 bases removed from V and 4 bases from J, the gap between germline ends came to 9 bases. The CDR3 DNA sequence: TGTGCCAGCTCAGCCACGGGATACAATGAGCAGTTCTTC. Translated: CASSATGYNEQFF.

The count of this clone is one. The V and J genes are TRBV29-1 and TRBJ2-1; perhaps TRBD2 as D (6 bases). The ends were cut back, 5 bases at V and 5 bases at J, with 13 bases in the middle. The CDR3 covers 13 residues. CDR1 and CDR2 (germline): SQVTM, ANQGSEA. CDR3 sequence reads: CSVRGNLDNEQFF. CDR3 nucleotide sequence: TGCAGCGTTCGCGGGAACTTGGACAATGAGCAGTTCTTC.

The chain joins TRBV7-9 to TRBJ1-1, with a tentative D call TRBD1 (5 bases). Trimming took off 4 bases at V and 6 bases at J, with 15 bases between the two ends. CDR3 length: 14 residues. Germline V CDR1 and CDR2: SEHNR, FQNEAQ (reference sequence). The chain's CDR3 is CASSSQTQGPEAFF. The CDR3, as DNA: TGTGCCAGCAGCTCTCAAACCCAGGGTCCTGAAGCTTTCTTT.

The CDR3, as DNA: TGCGCCAGCAGCCCCACAGGGGCCCTCTCTGGAAACACCATATATTTT. It yields the protein CASSPTGALSGNTIYF. V is TRBV5-1 and J is TRBJ1-3; TRBD1 aligns across 7 bases. The V gene's germline CDR1 is SGHRS and CDR2 YFSETQ. The CDR3 loop spans 16 amino acids. The V and J ends lost 4 bases and 0 bases, in that order; junction bases with no gene match: 7.

The CDR3 here is CASTPGGRAFQEQFF. The DNA of the CDR3 is TGTGCCAGCACCCCGGGCGGGAGGGCCTTCCAGGAGCAGTTCTTC. The V call is TRBV28, the J call TRBJ2-1; TRBD2 matches 9 bases. Germline-derived CDR1 and CDR2 are MDHEN and SYDVKM. The CDR3 totals 15 residues. Germline trimming cut 7 bases from V and 10 bases from J; bases unmatched to any gene: 14.

The rearrangement uses TRBV3-1 (or the pseudogene TRBV3-2) and TRBJ1-6, with a weak D call TRBD1 (5 bases). This CDR3 contains 18 residues. The germline V and J ends were trimmed by 1 base and 2 bases, with 15 bases remaining between them. Per the germline V gene, CDR1 is LGHDT and CDR2 is YNNKEL (reference sequence). The CDR3: CASSQVIQGATYNSPLHF. The CDR3 coding sequence is TGTGCCAGCAGCCAAGTTATCCAGGGAGCTACCTATAATTCACCCCTCCACTTT.

The CDR3 bases are TGTGCCAGCAGTCGACAGGGGGCGACTAATTCACCCCTCCACTTT. Translation gives CASSRQGATNSPLHF. The genes are TRBV2 and TRBJ1-6; TRBD1 aligns across 10 bases. The CDR3 is 15 amino acids. Germline V gene sequence: CDR1 SNHLY, CDR2 FYNNEI. The V and J ends lost 5 bases and 6 bases, in that order; junction bases with no gene match: 4.

The V gene is TRBV7-6, the J gene TRBJ2-1; D gene ambiguous. The CDR3 runs 15 residues. Germline loops: CDR1 SGHVS, CDR2 FNYEAQ. V gave up 2 bases and J gave up 0 bases, with 8 bases separating them. The CDR3 nucleotides read TGTGCCAGCAGCTTATCGGGCAGCTCCTACAATGAGCAGTTCTTC. Protein sequence: CASSLSGSSYNEQFF.

The chain joins TRBV21-1 to TRBJ2-4; the table's D call, TRBD1, has no DNA check behind it. TRBV21-1 is recorded as a pseudogene. The CDR3 is 20 residues long. The CDR3 DNA reads TGTGCCAGCAGCACGTACGCTAGACAGGGGCACTACGATGCCAAAAACATTCAGTACTTC. This translates into CASSTYARQGHYDAKNIQYF.